This T cell receptor (beta chain) originates from a study of a mutant IDH1 vaccine in newly diagnosed glioma. Study as a whole: Of treated patients, approximately 62% were men and 37.5% women, averaging roughly 40 years. Earlier therapy was either radiotherapy, temozolomide, or both, and most got both.

TCRdb's copy holds only in-frame clones and misses some; the assay was immunoSEQ multiplex PCR. The sample has 30,000 to 40,000 clones, about 80% seen once. V lost 2 bases, J lost 12 bases, and 7 bases stayed unmatched. Germline loops: CDR1 MDHEN, CDR2 SYDVKM. The CDR3 has 12 amino acids. Time point indicated: baseline, week 1 (first vaccination visit). Treatment reported: pre-vaccination baseline after standard-of-care therapy. The chain couples TRBV28 to TRBJ2-7; 7 bases are a match to TRBD1. The TCR originated in a man over 45 with glioma. Some clones in this sample may be carry-over from other donors' samples. The starting material was peripheral blood mononuclear cells (PBMCs), obtained from a glioma patient treated with radiotherapy, temozolomide or both. In DNA form, the CDR3 reads TGTGCCAGCAGTTTAGACAGGGAAAATTGGTACTTC. Residues: CASSLDRENWYF.